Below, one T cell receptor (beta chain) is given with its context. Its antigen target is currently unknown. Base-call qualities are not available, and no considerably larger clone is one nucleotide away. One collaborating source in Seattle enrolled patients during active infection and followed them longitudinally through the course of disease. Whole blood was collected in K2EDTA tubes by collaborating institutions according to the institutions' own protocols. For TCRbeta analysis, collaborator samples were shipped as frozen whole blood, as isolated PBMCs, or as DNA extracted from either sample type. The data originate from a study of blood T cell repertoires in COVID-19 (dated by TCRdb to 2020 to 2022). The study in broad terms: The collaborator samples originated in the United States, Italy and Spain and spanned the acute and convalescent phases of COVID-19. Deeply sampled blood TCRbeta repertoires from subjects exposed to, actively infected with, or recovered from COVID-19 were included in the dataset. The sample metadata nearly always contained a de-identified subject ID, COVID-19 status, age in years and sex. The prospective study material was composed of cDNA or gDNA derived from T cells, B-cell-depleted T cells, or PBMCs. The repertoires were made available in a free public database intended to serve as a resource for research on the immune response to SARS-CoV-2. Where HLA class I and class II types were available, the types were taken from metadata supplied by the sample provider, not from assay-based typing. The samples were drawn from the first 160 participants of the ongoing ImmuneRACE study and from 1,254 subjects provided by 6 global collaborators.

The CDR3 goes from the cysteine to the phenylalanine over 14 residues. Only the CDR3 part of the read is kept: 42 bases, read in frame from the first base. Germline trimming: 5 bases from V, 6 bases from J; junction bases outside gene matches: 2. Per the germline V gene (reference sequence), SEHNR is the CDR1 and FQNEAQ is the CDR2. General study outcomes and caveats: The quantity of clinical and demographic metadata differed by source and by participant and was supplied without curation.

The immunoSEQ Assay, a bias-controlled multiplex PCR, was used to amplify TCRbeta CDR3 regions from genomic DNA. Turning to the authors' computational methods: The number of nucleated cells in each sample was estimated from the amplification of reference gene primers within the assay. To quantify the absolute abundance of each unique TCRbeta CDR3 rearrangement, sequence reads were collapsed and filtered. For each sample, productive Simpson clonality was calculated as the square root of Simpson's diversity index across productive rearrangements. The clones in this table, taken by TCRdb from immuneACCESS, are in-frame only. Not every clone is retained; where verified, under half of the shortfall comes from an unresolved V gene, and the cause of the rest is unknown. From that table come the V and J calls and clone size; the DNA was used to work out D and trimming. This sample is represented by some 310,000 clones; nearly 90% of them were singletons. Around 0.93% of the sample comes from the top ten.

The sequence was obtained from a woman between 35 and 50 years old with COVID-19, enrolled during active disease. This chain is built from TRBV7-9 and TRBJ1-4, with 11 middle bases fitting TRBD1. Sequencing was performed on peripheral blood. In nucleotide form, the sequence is TGTGCCAGCAGCCTGGGACAGGGGGATGAAAAACTGTTTTTT. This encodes CASSLGQGDEKLFF.